The sequence of this TCR beta chain was determined in a study of cytomegalovirus exposure and HLA in healthy donors. Study-level points and caveats: Later on, a genetic analysis was performed. It linked a missense variant in DCLRE1C with V- and J-gene trimming of TCR beta. Most TCR sequences were rare, but some public TCRs occurred in many donors.

13 Jbeta primers and 60 Vbeta primers were used for the PCR. Some clones are missing from TCRdb's copy, which holds only in-frame ones; the method was immunoSEQ multiplex PCR. The sample contains 270,000 or so clones, approximately 91% of which appear only once. In regard to this clone: Its antigen is unidentified.

The V gene end was trimmed by 2 bases and the J gene end by 5 bases; junction bases not matched to a gene: 5. CDR1 SQVTM and CDR2 ANQGSEA come from the germline V gene. The CDR3 loop spans 13 amino acids. The TCR originated in a girl aged 2 to 9 in good health and CMV-seronegative. Sequencing input: PBMCs. This chain joins TRBV29-1 and TRBJ2-7; 8 positions agree with TRBD1. The CDR3, as DNA: TGCAGCGTTGAAATATTGACAGGGGACGAGCAGTACTTC. Translating it yields CSVEILTGDEQYF.